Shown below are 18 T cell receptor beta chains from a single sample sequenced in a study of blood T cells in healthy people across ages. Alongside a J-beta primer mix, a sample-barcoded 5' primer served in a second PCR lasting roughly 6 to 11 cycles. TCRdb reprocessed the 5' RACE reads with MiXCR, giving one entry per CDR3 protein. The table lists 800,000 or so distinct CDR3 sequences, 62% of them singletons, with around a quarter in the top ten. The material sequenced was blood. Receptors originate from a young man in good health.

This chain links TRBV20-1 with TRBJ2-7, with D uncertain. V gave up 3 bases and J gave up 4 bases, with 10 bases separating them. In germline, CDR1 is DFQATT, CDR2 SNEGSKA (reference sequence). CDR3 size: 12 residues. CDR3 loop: CSASPRYYEQYF. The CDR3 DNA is TGCAGTGCTAGCCCTAGATATTACGAGCAGTACTTC.

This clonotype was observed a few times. CDR3 coding DNA: TGCAGCGCGTACAGGGAATCGGAGCAGTACTTC. Protein sequence: CSAYRESEQYF. The chain combines TRBV29-1 with TRBJ2-4; possible D gene TRBD1, 6 bases. The CDR3 loop spans 11 amino acids. Germline V lookup: CDR1 SQVTM, CDR2 ANQGSEA. Trimming cost V 7 bases and J 13 bases, with 17 bases left between them.

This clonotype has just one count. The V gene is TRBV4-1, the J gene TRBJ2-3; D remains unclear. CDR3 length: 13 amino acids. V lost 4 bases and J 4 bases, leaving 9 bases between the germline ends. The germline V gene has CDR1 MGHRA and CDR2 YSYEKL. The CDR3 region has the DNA TGCGCCAGCAGCCTGTTGATGGCAGATACGCAGTATTTT. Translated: CASSLLMADTQYF.

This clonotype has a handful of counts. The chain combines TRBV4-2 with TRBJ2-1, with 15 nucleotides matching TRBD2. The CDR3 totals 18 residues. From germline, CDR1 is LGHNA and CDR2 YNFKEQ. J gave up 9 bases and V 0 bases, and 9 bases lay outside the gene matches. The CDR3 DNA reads TGTGCCAGCAGCCAAGAACCCATAAGGGGACTAGCGGGGGGTGAGCAGTTCTTC. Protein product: CASSQEPIRGLAGGEQFF.

CDR3 amino acids: CASSQESLIYEKLFF. The CDR3 DNA reads as TGCGCCAGCAGCCAAGAATCCCTTATCTATGAAAAACTGTTTTTT. The J gene is TRBJ1-4, the V gene TRBV4-1; the D is unclear. V lost 0 bases and J 6 bases, leaving 11 bases between the germline ends. The CDR3 spans 15 residues. CDR1 MGHRA and CDR2 YSYEKL come from the germline V gene.

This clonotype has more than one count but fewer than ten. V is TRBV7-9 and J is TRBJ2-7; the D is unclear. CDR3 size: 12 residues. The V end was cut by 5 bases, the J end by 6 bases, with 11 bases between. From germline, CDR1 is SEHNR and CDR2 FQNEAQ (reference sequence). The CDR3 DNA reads TGTGCCAGCAGCCTGTCCCTGGGCGAGCAGTACTTC. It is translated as CASSLSLGEQYF.

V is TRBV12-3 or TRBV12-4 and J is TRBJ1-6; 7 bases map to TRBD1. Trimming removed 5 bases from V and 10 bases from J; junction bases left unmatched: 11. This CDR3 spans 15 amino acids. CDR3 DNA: TGTGCCAGCAGTAACACAAACAGGGGTGGCTCACCCCTCCACTTT. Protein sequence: CASSNTNRGGSPLHF.

The chain's CDR3 is CASSPSLPAETQYF. The CDR3 nucleotides are TGTGCCAGCAGCCCTTCCCTCCCGGCGGAGACCCAGTACTTC. The rearrangement uses TRBV7-2 and TRBJ2-4; the D is unclear. The last part of the DNA fits TRBJ2-5 better; the J call may be wrong. Germline CDR1 and CDR2: SGHTA and FQGNSA. The CDR3 consists of 14 residues.

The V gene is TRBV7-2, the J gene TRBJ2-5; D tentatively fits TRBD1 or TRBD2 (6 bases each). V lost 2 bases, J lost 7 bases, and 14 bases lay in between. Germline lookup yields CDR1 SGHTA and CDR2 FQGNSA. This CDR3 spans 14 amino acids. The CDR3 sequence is CASSLLQGSGTQYF. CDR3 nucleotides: TGTGCCAGCAGCTTACTACAGGGTAGCGGGACCCAGTACTTC. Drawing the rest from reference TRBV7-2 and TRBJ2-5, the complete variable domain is GAGVSQSPSNKVTEKGKDVELRCDPISGHTALYWYRQSLGQGLEFLIYFQGNSAPDKSGLPSDRFSAERTGGSVSTLTIQRTQQEDSAVYLCASSLLQGSGTQYFGPGTRLLVL.

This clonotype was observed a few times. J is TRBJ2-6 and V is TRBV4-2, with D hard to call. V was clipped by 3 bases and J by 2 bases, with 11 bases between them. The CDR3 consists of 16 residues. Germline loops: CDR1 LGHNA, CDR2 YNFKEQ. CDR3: CASSHRSSTGANVLTF. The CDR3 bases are TGTGCCAGCAGCCACAGGTCCTCCACTGGGGCCAACGTCCTGACTTTC.

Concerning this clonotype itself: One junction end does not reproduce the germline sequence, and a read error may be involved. CDR3 region: CASGLAGTSGYEQYF. The CDR3 DNA reads TGTGCCAGCGGCTTAGCCGGGACTAGCGGGTACGAGCAGTACTTC. The V call is TRBV7-9, the J call TRBJ2-5; 12 bases agree with TRBD2. The DNA end is more similar to TRBJ2-7, so the J call may be wrong. The CDR3 covers 15 residues. In germline, CDR1 is SEHNR, CDR2 FQNEAQ (reference sequence).

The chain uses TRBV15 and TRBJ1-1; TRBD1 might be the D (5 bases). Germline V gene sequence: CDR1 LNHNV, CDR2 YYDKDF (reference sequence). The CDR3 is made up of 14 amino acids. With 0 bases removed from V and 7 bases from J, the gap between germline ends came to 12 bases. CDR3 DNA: TGTGCCACCAGCAGAGAGACCGGGACCTATGAAGCTTTCTTT. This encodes CATSRETGTYEAFF.

The CDR3 coding sequence is TGTGCCAGCACGGGACTCCTCTATGAGCAGTTCTTC. Translated, it gives CASTGLLYEQFF. The chain couples TRBV6-2 or TRBV6-3 to TRBJ2-1, with D perhaps TRBD2 (6 bases). The CDR3 is 12 amino acids. The germline gives CDR1 MNHEY, CDR2 SVGEGT. V gave up 7 bases and J gave up 8 bases, with 12 bases separating them.

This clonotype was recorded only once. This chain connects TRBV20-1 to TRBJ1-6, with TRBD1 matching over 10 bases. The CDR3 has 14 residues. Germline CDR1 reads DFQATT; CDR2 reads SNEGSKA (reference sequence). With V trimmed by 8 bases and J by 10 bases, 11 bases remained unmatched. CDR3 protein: CSSAGTGVRSPLHF. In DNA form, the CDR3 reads TGCAGTTCTGCCGGGACAGGGGTTAGGTCACCCCTCCACTTT.

For the CDR3, the DNA is TGTGCCACCAGCAGAGACCAACAGGGGGTGTACAATGAGCAGTTCTTC. This gives the protein CATSRDQQGVYNEQFF. The chain is built from TRBV15 and TRBJ2-1; 8 bases are a match to TRBD1. CDR3 length: 16 amino acids. Germline CDR1 LNHNV, CDR2 YYDKDF (reference sequence). The V and J ends lost 0 bases and 4 bases, in that order; junction bases with no gene match: 5.

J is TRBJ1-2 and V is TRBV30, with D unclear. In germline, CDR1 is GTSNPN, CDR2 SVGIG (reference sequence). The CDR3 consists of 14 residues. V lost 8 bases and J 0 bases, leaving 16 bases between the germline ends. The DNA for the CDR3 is TGTGCCCTCACCGCGGGTTTGGCTAACTATGGCTACACCTTC. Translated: CALTAGLANYGYTF.

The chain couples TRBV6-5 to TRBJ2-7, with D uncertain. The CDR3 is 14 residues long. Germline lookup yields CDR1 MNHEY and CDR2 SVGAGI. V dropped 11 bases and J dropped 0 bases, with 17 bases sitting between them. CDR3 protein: CAARRKPSSYEQYF. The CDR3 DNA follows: TGTGCCGCCCGCCGGAAGCCGAGCTCCTACGAGCAGTACTTC.

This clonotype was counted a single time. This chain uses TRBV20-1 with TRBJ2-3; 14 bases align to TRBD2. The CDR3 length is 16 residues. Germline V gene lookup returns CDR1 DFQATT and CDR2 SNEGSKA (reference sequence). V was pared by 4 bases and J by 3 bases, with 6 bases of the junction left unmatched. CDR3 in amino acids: CSATATSGGATDTQYF. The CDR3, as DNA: TGCAGTGCTACCGCGACTAGCGGGGGGGCAACAGATACGCAGTATTTT.